This TCR beta chain was observed in a study of T cell repertoires in cytomegalovirus infection. Study-level information: Indicated by public TCR beta signatures were CMV infection and matching HLA type. Study findings and constraints: Pooled public TCR beta family frequency picked out CMV carriers with the relevant HLA.

This clonotype has more than one count but fewer than ten. Antigen unknown. MiXCR, applied by TCRdb to the reads, yields one record per CDR3 protein. The repertoire includes hundreds of thousands of distinct CDR3 sequences, 25% to 40% of them detected once, and 13% sits in the top ten. CDR1 is MNHEY, CDR2 SMNVEV, per germline (reference sequence). This CDR3 is 14 amino acids long. Trimming left V 5 bases short and J 4 bases short, with 14 bases between. The V gene is TRBV27, the J gene TRBJ1-2, with D perhaps matching TRBD1 (6 bases). The clonotype was recovered from a human donor in good health (CMV status not recorded). Some clones in this sample may be carry-over from other donors' samples. Sample: cultured CD8+ T cells from PBMCs, taken from culture after CMV antigen stimulation. The CDR3 sequence is CASSAYRERYGYTF. Here the CDR3 DNA reads TGTGCCAGCAGTGCATACAGGGAACGCTATGGCTACACCTTC.